What follows are 17 T cell receptor beta chains derived from one specimen sequenced in a study of blood T cell repertoires in COVID-19. Profiled with immunoSEQ multiplex PCR; TCRdb holds only in-frame clones, not every one. There are approximately 210,000 clones in the sample; approximately 82% occur only once, and about 15% lies in the top ten. Source material: PBMCs or T cells enriched from blood (not recorded which). The receptor set was obtained from a man in his forties or fifties who had recovered from COVID-19.

The chain couples TRBV18 to TRBJ1-1; tentatively, D is TRBD1 (5 bases). The CDR3 is made up of 15 amino acids. Trimming removed 4 bases at V and 2 bases at J, with 14 bases between. Looked up from germline, CDR1 is KGHSH and CDR2 is LQKENI. The CDR3 DNA is TGTGCCAGCTCACAATCGACAGTAACTAACACTGAAGCTTTCTTT. It translates to CASSQSTVTNTEAFF.

The chain employs TRBV5-1 and TRBJ2-3; D ambiguous. Germline loops: CDR1 SGHRS, CDR2 YFSETQ. The CDR3 runs 14 residues. The ends were cut back, 0 bases at V and 2 bases at J, with 7 bases in the middle. The CDR3 DNA reads TGCGCCAGCAGCTTGGAACAGCACACAGATACGCAGTATTTT. This translates into CASSLEQHTDTQYF.

The chain is built from TRBV19 and TRBJ1-5, with a possible D match to TRBD1 (5 bases). V was shortened by 5 bases and J by 7 bases, with 12 bases between the two germline ends. Germline V gives CDR1 LNHDA, CDR2 SQIVND (reference sequence). The CDR3 consists of 13 residues. In DNA form, the CDR3 reads TGTGCCAGTAGTCAGGGTATAACCCAGCCCCAGCATTTT. Translation gives CASSQGITQPQHF.

This clone was recorded only once. The V call is TRBV30, the J call TRBJ2-1; 11 nucleotides line up with TRBD2. J was trimmed by 9 bases and V by 2 bases; bases with no gene match: 6. The germline V gene encodes CDR1 GTSNPN and CDR2 SVGIG (reference sequence). This CDR3 region has 14 residues. The DNA for the CDR3 is TGTGCCTGGAGTCCTGTAGCGGGGGGGAGTGAGCAGTTCTTC. Translating it yields CAWSPVAGGSEQFF.

The chain has TRBV7-3 and TRBJ2-1; D may be TRBD2 (7 bases). CDR1 is SGHTA and CDR2 is FQGTGA in the germline V gene. V was cut by 3 bases and J by 2 bases, with 17 bases left in between. The CDR3 totals 17 residues. CDR3 sequence: CASSFFVGGGAYNEQFF. CDR3 nucleotides: TGTGCCAGCAGCTTTTTTGTTGGCGGGGGCGCCTACAATGAGCAGTTCTTC.

V is TRBV5-5 and J is TRBJ1-6; 9 bases are a match to TRBD1. The germline gives CDR1 SGHKS, CDR2 YYEKEE (reference sequence). The junction had 11 bases not matched to a gene; V was cut back by 3 bases and J by 7 bases. This CDR3 has 17 amino acids. CDR3 loop: CASSSSQGAIRNSPLHF. The CDR3 bases are TGTGCCAGCAGCTCATCACAGGGGGCGATTAGAAATTCACCCCTCCACTTT.

A few counts support this clone. The chain employs TRBV6-5 and TRBJ2-7; tentative D call: TRBD1 (6 bases). The CDR3 runs to 11 residues. CDR1 and CDR2 (germline): MNHEY, SVGAGI. Trimming removed 10 bases at V and 1 base at J, with 8 bases between. This chain's CDR3 is CATGESYEQYF. In DNA, the CDR3 is TGTGCCACAGGGGAATCCTACGAGCAGTACTTC.

The gene calls are TRBV4-2 and TRBJ2-4, with TRBD2 identical over 8 bases. With 0 bases clipped from V and 0 bases from J, the junction kept 4 bases outside the gene matches. Germline lookup yields CDR1 LGHNA and CDR2 YNFKEQ. CDR3 length: 17 amino acids. The CDR3 DNA reads TGTGCCAGCAGCCAAGACATAGCGGGAATAGCCAAAAACATTCAGTACTTC. Its protein product is CASSQDIAGIAKNIQYF.

The chain joins TRBV18 to TRBJ1-5, with 8 positions matching TRBD1. CDR1 is KGHSH and CDR2 is LQKENI in the germline V gene. The CDR3 is 14 residues long. With 6 bases clipped from V and 8 bases from J, the junction kept 9 bases outside the gene matches. The CDR3 nucleotides read TGTGCCAGCTCTGGACTCGACAGGGGTGAGCCCCAGCATTTT. Encoded protein: CASSGLDRGEPQHF.

In DNA form, the CDR3 reads TGTGCCAGCAGCCAGAACAGGGGTCCCGGGGGCACTGAAGCTTTCTTT. Translated: CASSQNRGPGGTEAFF. V and J are TRBV3-1 (or the pseudogene TRBV3-2) and TRBJ1-1; 7 bases fit TRBD1. Trimming removed 3 bases from V and 4 bases from J; junction bases left unmatched: 11. CDR3 size: 16 residues. Germline loops: CDR1 LGHDT, CDR2 YNNKEL (reference sequence).

V usage is TRBV28 and J usage is TRBJ1-1, with a weak D call TRBD1 (5 bases). Germline lookup yields CDR1 MDHEN and CDR2 SYDVKM. V lost 7 bases, J lost 2 bases, and 20 bases lay in between. The CDR3 is 16 residues long. The CDR3 region has the DNA TGTGCCAGCATAATTTCTAGGGGTTCCAAAAACACTGAAGCTTTCTTT. It codes for CASIISRGSKNTEAFF. The complete variable domain, with remaining parts taken from reference TRBV28 and TRBJ1-1, reads DVKVTQSSRYLVKRTGEKVFLECVQDMDHENMFWYRQDPGLGLRLIYFSYDVKMKEKGDIPEGYSVSREKKERFSLILESASTNQTSMYLCASIISRGSKNTEAFFGQGTRLTVV.

The CDR3 sequence: CSVYLVRQGGNYGYTF. The CDR3 DNA reads TGCAGCGTTTATCTCGTACGACAGGGTGGTAACTATGGCTACACCTTC. The chain recombines TRBV29-1 with TRBJ1-2; 7 bases are a match to TRBD1. Germline trimming cut 5 bases from V and 1 base from J; bases unmatched to any gene: 13. The CDR3 totals 16 residues. Per germline, CDR1 SQVTM and CDR2 ANQGSEA. Together with reference TRBV29-1 and TRBJ1-2, the CDR3 gives the full variable domain: SAVISQKPSRDICQRGTSLTIQCQVDSQVTMMFWYRQQPGQSLTLIATANQGSEATYESGFVIDKFPISRPNLTFSTLTVSNMSPEDSSIYLCSVYLVRQGGNYGYTFGSGTRLTVV.

The V call is TRBV14, the J call TRBJ2-5, with TRBD2 matching 8 bases. The CDR3 is 15 residues long. The ends lost 2 bases at V and 2 bases at J; junction bases unmatched: 4. The V gene's germline CDR1 is SGHDN and CDR2 FVKESK. The chain's CDR3 is CASSQLGREQETQYF. DNA of the CDR3: TGTGCCAGCAGCCAACTCGGGAGGGAACAAGAGACCCAGTACTTC.

This chain links TRBV24-1 with TRBJ2-3; weak D call: TRBD1 (5 bases). The CDR3 sequence is 15 residues long. Trimming left V 4 bases short and J 5 bases short, with 15 bases between. Germline V gene sequence: CDR1 KGHDR, CDR2 SFDVKD. DNA of the CDR3: TGTGCCACCAGTGACCCCGGACAAGGCGGAGATACGCAGTATTTT. Its translation is CATSDPGQGGDTQYF.

Written as DNA, the CDR3 is TGTGCCAGCAGCCAATATGGCGGGAGGTCCTACAATGAGCAGTTCTTC. Translation gives CASSQYGGRSYNEQFF. The chain is built from TRBV3-1 (or the pseudogene TRBV3-2) and TRBJ2-1; TRBD2 matches 8 bases. Losses at the gene ends were 2 bases for V and 1 base for J; bases not matched to a gene: 4. The CDR3 loop spans 16 amino acids. In germline, CDR1 is LGHDT, CDR2 YNNKEL (reference sequence).

V gene TRBV28 combines with J gene TRBJ2-7; the match to TRBD2 covers 8 bases. The germline V gene has CDR1 MDHEN and CDR2 SYDVKM. J gave up 4 bases and V 8 bases, and 10 bases lay outside the gene matches. The CDR3 extends over 14 amino acids. Here the CDR3 reads CASLGTSGRYEQYF. The CDR3, as DNA: TGTGCCAGCCTGGGCACTAGCGGTAGGTACGAGCAGTACTTC.

The chain recombines TRBV30 with TRBJ2-2; no definite D call. This CDR3 contains 13 residues. V was trimmed by 2 bases and J by 2 bases, leaving 6 bases between them. CDR1 and CDR2 (germline): GTSNPN, SVGIG (reference sequence). The CDR3 is CAWSTGNTGELFF. DNA for the CDR3: TGTGCCTGGAGTACGGGTAACACCGGGGAGCTGTTTTTT.